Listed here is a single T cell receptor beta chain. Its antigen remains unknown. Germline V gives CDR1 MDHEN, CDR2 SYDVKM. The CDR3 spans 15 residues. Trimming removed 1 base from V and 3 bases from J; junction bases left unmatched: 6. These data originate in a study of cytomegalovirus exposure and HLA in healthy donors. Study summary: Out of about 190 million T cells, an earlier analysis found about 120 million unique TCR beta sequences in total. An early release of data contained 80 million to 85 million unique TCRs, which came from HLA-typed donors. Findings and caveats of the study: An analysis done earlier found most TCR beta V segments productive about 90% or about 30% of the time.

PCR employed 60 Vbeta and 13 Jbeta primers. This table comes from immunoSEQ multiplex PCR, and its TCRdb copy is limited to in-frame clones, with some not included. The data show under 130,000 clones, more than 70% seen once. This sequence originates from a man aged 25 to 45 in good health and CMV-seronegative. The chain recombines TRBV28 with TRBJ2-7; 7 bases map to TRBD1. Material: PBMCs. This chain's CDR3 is CASSLSTGVIYEQYF. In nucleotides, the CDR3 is TGTGCCAGCAGTTTATCTACAGGGGTAATCTACGAGCAGTACTTC.